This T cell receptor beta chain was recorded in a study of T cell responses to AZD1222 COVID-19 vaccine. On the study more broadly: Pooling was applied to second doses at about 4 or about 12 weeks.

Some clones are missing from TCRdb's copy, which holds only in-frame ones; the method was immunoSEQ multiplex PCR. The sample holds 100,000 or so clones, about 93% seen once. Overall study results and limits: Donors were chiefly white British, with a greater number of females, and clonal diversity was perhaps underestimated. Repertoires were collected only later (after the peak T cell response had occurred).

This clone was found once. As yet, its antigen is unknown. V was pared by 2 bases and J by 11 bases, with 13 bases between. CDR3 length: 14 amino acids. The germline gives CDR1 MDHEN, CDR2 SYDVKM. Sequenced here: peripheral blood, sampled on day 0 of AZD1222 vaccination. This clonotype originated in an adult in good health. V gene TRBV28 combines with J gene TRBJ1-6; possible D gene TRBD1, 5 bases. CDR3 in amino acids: CASSLTYGGTPLHF. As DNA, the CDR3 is TGTGCCAGCAGTTTAACTTATGGGGGGACACCCCTCCACTTT.